What follows describes a single T cell receptor beta chain. The data belong to a study of PD-1 blockade in classical Hodgkin lymphoma. Assay: immunoSEQ multiplex PCR; the TCRdb copy retains only in-frame clones and omits some. The sample includes approximately 17,000 clones, 80% of them seen just once. CDR3 length: 16 residues. CDR1 and CDR2 from the germline V gene are MDHEN and SYDVKM. V lost 9 bases to trimming and J lost 8 bases, with 25 bases between them. All patients relapsed after autologous stem cell transplantation, and brentuximab vedotin exposure varied. The rearrangement links TRBV28 to TRBJ2-2; no firm D call. This specimen consisted of peripheral blood mononuclear cells (PBMCs), obtained at baseline. This TCR was sampled from a human donor with classical Hodgkin lymphoma. CDR3 sequence: CASQILSGATRGELFF. The CDR3 DNA reads as TGTGCCAGTCAAATCCTCAGTGGCGCGACGAGGGGGGAGCTGTTTTTT.